These 24 T cell receptor beta chains originate from one sample sequenced in a study of T cell responses to AZD1222 COVID-19 vaccine. Sequenced by immunoSEQ multiplex PCR; TCRdb stores in-frame clones only, minus some. Of about 160,000 clones detected, roughly 94% appear once; the ten largest clones hold 5.1%. The sample in question was peripheral blood, obtained 28 days after the second AZD1222 dose. The receptors derive from an adult who received the AZD1222 COVID-19 vaccine.

This chain connects TRBV13 to TRBJ2-3; 9 bases are a match to TRBD2. V shed 5 bases and J 2 bases; nucleotides not matched to a gene: 5. The CDR3 is 15 residues long. Germline V gives CDR1 PRHDT, CDR2 FYEKMQ (reference sequence). The CDR3, as DNA: TGTGCCAGCAGCCCTCGACTAGCGGTCACAGATACGCAGTATTTT. Amino acid sequence: CASSPRLAVTDTQYF. The variable domain in full, with the rest retrieved from reference TRBV13 and TRBJ2-3, is AAGVIQSPRHLIKEKRETATLKCYPIPRHDTVYWYQQGPGQDPQFLISFYEKMQSDKGSIPDRFSAQQFSDYHSELNMSSLELGDSALYFCASSPRLAVTDTQYFGPGTRLTVL.

The chain carries TRBV11-2 and TRBJ2-5; 10 bases fit TRBD1. V lost 2 bases, J lost 1 base, and 7 bases stayed unmatched. Germline V gene data show CDR1 as SGHAT and CDR2 as FQNNGV. This CDR3 comprises 17 residues. CDR3 amino acids: CASSLSPGTGAQETQYF. The CDR3 DNA sequence: TGTGCCAGCAGCTTATCCCCCGGGACAGGGGCCCAAGAGACCCAGTACTTC.

V gene TRBV19 combines with J gene TRBJ2-2; D may be TRBD2 (6 bases). Trimming left V 1 base short and J 5 bases short, with 14 bases between. CDR1 and CDR2 from the germline V gene are LNHDA and SQIVND (reference sequence). CDR3 length equals 16 residues. This CDR3 reads CASSIVGRGRTGELFF. DNA for the CDR3: TGTGCCAGTAGTATAGTGGGTCGGGGGAGGACCGGGGAGCTGTTTTTT.

The V and J genes are TRBV11-3 and TRBJ2-2; TRBD2 might be the D (5 bases). This CDR3 spans 14 amino acids. Germline V gene data show CDR1 as SGHNT and CDR2 as YENEEA. V lost 1 base and J lost 2, with 5 bases in between. CDR3 amino acids: CASSLAGNTGELFF. The CDR3 DNA is TGTGCCAGCAGCTTAGCGGGAAACACCGGGGAGCTGTTTTTT.

For the CDR3, the DNA is TGTGCCAGCAGTTACGGCTTCTTAGTAGGGCTTAATGAGCAGTTCTTC. Its translation: CASSYGFLVGLNEQFF. The V call is TRBV6-5, the J call TRBJ2-1, with D uncertain. The V gene lost 2 bases and the J gene lost 7 bases, with 18 bases spanning the gap. The CDR3 sequence is 16 residues long. CDR1 is MNHEY and CDR2 is SVGAGI in the germline V gene.

V is TRBV6-6 and J is TRBJ1-2; the match to TRBD1 covers 8 bases. The CDR3 sequence is 15 residues long. V lost 4 bases, J lost 8 bases, and 12 bases stayed unmatched. Per the germline V gene, CDR1 is MNHNY and CDR2 is SVGAGI (reference sequence). The CDR3 loop is CASSSVGRGHSGYTF. DNA for the CDR3: TGTGCCAGCAGTTCCGTCGGCAGGGGGCATTCCGGCTACACCTTC.

The V gene is TRBV7-9, the J gene TRBJ1-4, with D perhaps matching TRBD1 (5 bases). The CDR3 consists of 17 residues. Trimming left V 5 bases short and J 8 bases short, with 24 bases between. Germline CDR1 SEHNR, CDR2 FQNEAQ (reference sequence). Here the CDR3 DNA reads TGTGCCAGCAGCACGATAGGGGAAGAATTCGGGAGGGAAAAACTGTTTTTT. Translating it yields CASSTIGEEFGREKLFF.

J is TRBJ1-1 and V is TRBV7-2; D remains ambiguous. The CDR3 sequence is 13 residues long. The V end was cut by 5 bases, the J end by 2 bases, with 9 bases between. Looked up from germline, CDR1 is SGHTA and CDR2 is FQGNSA. CDR3 DNA sequence: TGTGCCAGCAGCCAACAGAGAAACACTGAAGCTTTCTTT. This gives the protein CASSQQRNTEAFF.

This rearrangement joins TRBV7-9 to TRBJ1-2; D gene unclear. The CDR3 runs 16 residues. The germline gives CDR1 SEHNR, CDR2 FQNEAQ (reference sequence). The V end lost 0 bases, the J end lost 2 bases, and 13 bases lay between the germline ends. CDR3 sequence reads: CASSLAMTTPNYGYTF. As DNA, the CDR3 is TGTGCCAGCAGCTTAGCGATGACGACTCCAAACTATGGCTACACCTTC.

The chain combines TRBV11-3 with TRBJ2-1; 7 bases line up with TRBD2. The germline CDR1 and CDR2 sequences are SGHNT and YENEEA. This CDR3 contains 14 residues. Trimming removed 4 bases from V and 8 bases from J; junction bases left unmatched: 8. The CDR3 DNA reads TGTGCCAGCAGCTGGACTAGTTTTGGCGATGAGCAGTTCTTC. This translates into CASSWTSFGDEQFF.

This clone was found once. As DNA, the CDR3 is TGCAGTGCTCCACTAGTCTATGAGCAGTTCTTC. This codes for CSAPLVYEQFF. The chain carries TRBV20-1 and TRBJ2-1, with a weak D call TRBD2 (5 bases). The CDR3 sequence is 11 residues long. Deletions cut 5 bases from V and 8 bases from J, with 10 bases between. Germline-derived CDR1 and CDR2 are DFQATT and SNEGSKA (reference sequence).

The chain employs TRBV7-8 and TRBJ1-1; TRBD1 aligns across 7 bases. CDR3 size: 14 residues. Trimming removed 3 bases from V and 0 bases from J; junction bases left unmatched: 1. CDR1 SGHVS and CDR2 FQNEAQ come from the germline V gene. This CDR3 is CASSLTGLNTEAFF. For the CDR3, the DNA is TGTGCCAGCAGCTTGACAGGGCTGAACACTGAAGCTTTCTTT.

This chain connects TRBV19 to TRBJ2-7; 7 positions agree with TRBD1. V lost 10 bases and J lost 4; bases outside the gene matches: 10. The length of the CDR3 is 13 residues. CDR1 and CDR2 from the germline V gene are LNHDA and SQIVND (reference sequence). DNA of the CDR3: TGTGCCACCTCCGGGACAGCTGGGTACGAGCAGTACTTC. Its protein is CATSGTAGYEQYF.

The rearrangement uses TRBV7-9 and TRBJ1-2; weak D call: TRBD1 (5 bases). The ends were cut back, 2 bases at V and 6 bases at J, with 10 bases in the middle. Germline V gene lookup returns CDR1 SEHNR and CDR2 FQNEAQ (reference sequence). CDR3 length equals 13 residues. The CDR3 nucleotides are TGTGCCAGCAGCTTACAGGGTCGGGATGGCTACACCTTC. It yields the protein CASSLQGRDGYTF. Full variable domain (remainder filled in from reference TRBV7-9 and TRBJ1-2): DTGVSQNPRHKITKRGQNVTFRCDPISEHNRLYWYRQTLGQGPEFLTYFQNEAQLEKSRLLSDRFSAERPKGSFSTLEIQRTEQGDSAMYLCASSLQGRDGYTFGSGTRLTVV.

V is TRBV24-1 and J is TRBJ2-2, with a weak D call TRBD2 (5 bases). The germline CDR1 and CDR2 sequences are KGHDR and SFDVKD. This CDR3 has 14 amino acids. The ends were cut back, 4 bases at V and 6 bases at J, with 11 bases in the middle. In DNA, the CDR3 is TGTGCCACCAGTGACCACGTGGAGGCCGGGGAGCTGTTTTTT. It specifies CATSDHVEAGELFF.

The chain combines TRBV7-2 with TRBJ2-5; TRBD1 matches at 7 bases. V lost 6 bases to trimming and J lost 6 bases; unmatched junction nucleotides: 10. Germline V CDR1 and CDR2: SGHTA, FQGNSA. This CDR3 has 14 amino acids. CDR3 DNA: TGTGCCAGCAGAAAAACAGGGGCGAGTCAGACCCAGTACTTC. It yields the protein CASRKTGASQTQYF.

The genes are TRBV2 and TRBJ2-5; 7 bases line up with TRBD2. The ends lost 3 bases at V and 1 base at J; junction bases unmatched: 11. From germline, CDR1 is SNHLY and CDR2 FYNNEI. The CDR3 totals 17 residues. The chain's CDR3 is CASSEMRVWEGQETQYF. DNA for the CDR3: TGTGCCAGCAGTGAGATGCGCGTCTGGGAGGGCCAAGAGACCCAGTACTTC.

The chain carries TRBV7-9 and TRBJ2-7, with D maybe TRBD2 (6 bases). The CDR3 runs 13 residues. The germline CDR1 and CDR2 sequences are SEHNR and FQNEAQ (reference sequence). Trimming shortened V by 2 bases and J by 2 bases, and 7 bases separated the two germline ends. CDR3 bases: TGTGCCAGCAGCTTACTAGCGACCTACGAGCAGTACTTC. It yields the protein CASSLLATYEQYF.

The chain carries TRBV7-8 and TRBJ1-5; 9 bases align to TRBD1. With V trimmed by 3 bases and J by 5 bases, 11 bases remained unmatched. The CDR3 has 17 amino acids. Germline assignment: CDR1 SGHVS and CDR2 FQNEAQ. The CDR3 DNA follows: TGTGCCAGCAGCTTCCGGGACAGGGCGTTAGTGGATCAGCCCCAGCATTTT. Protein: CASSFRDRALVDQPQHF.

Here the CDR3 DNA reads TGTGCCAGCAGTCTCGACAGGGCTGGAAACACCATATATTTT. Protein: CASSLDRAGNTIYF. This chain uses TRBV6-2 or TRBV6-3 with TRBJ1-3; 7 bases align to TRBD1. Germline lookup yields CDR1 MNHEY and CDR2 SVGEGT. J lost 2 bases, V lost 5 bases, and 3 bases had no gene match. CDR3 length equals 14 residues.

The chain joins TRBV11-3 to TRBJ2-1; tentatively, D is TRBD1 or TRBD2 (5 bases each). CDR3 length: 15 residues. Per the germline V gene, CDR1 is SGHNT and CDR2 is YENEEA. Trimming removed 4 bases from V and 6 bases from J, with 16 bases in between. CDR3 nucleotide sequence: TGTGCCAGCAGCTCCGGGACCCGCGGCACCAATGAGCAGTTCTTC. As protein: CASSSGTRGTNEQFF.

This CDR3 is CTRRRGRDTEAFF. The CDR3 DNA follows: TGCACCCGGCGGAGGGGGCGGGACACTGAAGCTTTCTTT. The V gene is TRBV21-1, the J gene TRBJ1-1; whether TRBD1, the table's D call, matches the DNA was not checked. TRBV21-1 is a pseudogene locus. CDR3 length equals 13 residues.

The V call is TRBV28, the J call TRBJ1-1; D remains ambiguous. Germline assignment: CDR1 MDHEN and CDR2 SYDVKM. Trimming took off 6 bases at V and 6 bases at J, with 11 bases between the two ends. There are 12 residues in the CDR3. CDR3 residues: CASRSGWAEAFF. Written as DNA, the CDR3 is TGTGCCAGCAGGTCGGGTTGGGCTGAAGCTTTCTTT.

This clone was counted a single time. The genes are TRBV9 and TRBJ2-7, with TRBD2 identical over 13 bases. With V trimmed by 2 bases and J by 4 bases, 6 bases remained unmatched. The CDR3 is 16 amino acids. Germline V gene lookup returns CDR1 SGDLS and CDR2 YYNGEE. Here the CDR3 reads CASSVMGTSGIYEQYF. Here the CDR3 DNA reads TGTGCCAGCAGCGTCATGGGGACTAGCGGGATTTACGAGCAGTACTTC.